This paragraph covers one T cell receptor (beta chain) sequence. No antigen is known for it. Per the germline V gene, CDR1 is MNHNS and CDR2 is SASEGT. This CDR3 spans 12 amino acids. Trimming shortened V by 6 bases and J by 7 bases, and 10 bases separated the two germline ends. The sample comes from a study of cytomegalovirus exposure and HLA in healthy donors. Overall study findings and caveats: The dataset shows that most TCR sequences were rare, while some public TCRs occurred in many donors. Reportedly, cytomegalovirus status was diagnosed with high sensitivity and specificity.

The repertoire was sequenced with immunoSEQ multiplex PCR; TCRdb's copy has only in-frame clones and lacks some. Of around 100,000 clones in the sample, about 95% were seen once. J is TRBJ1-5 and V is TRBV6-1; D unclear. Material for sequencing was PBMCs. The clonotype originates from a woman between 18 and 30 years old in good health and CMV-seronegative. As DNA, the CDR3 is TGTGCCAGCAGGGGAGTACAGCAGCCCCAGCATTTT. This codes for CASRGVQQPQHF.